Given below is one T cell receptor beta chain in context. Its antigen is currently unknown. The record originates from a study of response to subunit inactivated influenza vaccine. This CDR3 is built from 15 residues. Trimming removed 1 base from V and 4 bases from J; junction bases left unmatched: 5. Overall study findings and caveats: Authors proposed each seasonal influenza vaccination draws in few new T cells.

TCRdb re-called the RT-PCR reads with MiXCR, one entry per CDR3 protein. Of about 700,000 distinct CDR3 sequences listed, over 11% are singletons. This TCR came from a man between 50 and 59 years old who received an inactivated influenza vaccine. This sample comprised PBMCs from blood, obtained about 14 days before vaccination. The rearrangement joins TRBV12-3 or TRBV12-4 to TRBJ1-2; 8 nucleotides agree with TRBD1. The CDR3 DNA follows: TGTGCCAGCAGTTTAGAAGCAGGGGGCGGCTATGGCTACACCTTC. It translates to CASSLEAGGGYGYTF.